Presented here are 5 T cell receptor beta chains from one specimen sequenced in a study of cytomegalovirus exposure and HLA in healthy donors. Amplification used 60 Vbeta primers and 13 Jbeta primers. Assay: immunoSEQ multiplex PCR; the TCRdb copy retains only in-frame clones and omits some. Among 150,000 to 200,000 clones, around 81% were seen once, and the ten largest hold 1%. The sequenced sample consisted of PBMCs. The receptor set was obtained from a woman aged 40 to 49 in good health and CMV-seronegative.

J is TRBJ2-5 and V is TRBV5-1, with 8 bases matching TRBD2. The CDR3 loop spans 16 amino acids. CDR1 and CDR2 (germline): SGHRS, YFSETQ. V dropped 6 bases and J dropped 5; count of bases not matched to a gene: 15. The CDR3 sequence is CASTPTGTSGGETQYF. The CDR3 DNA follows: TGCGCCAGCACCCCGACCGGGACTAGTGGTGGGGAGACCCAGTACTTC.

The chain has TRBV5-1 and TRBJ2-3, with 8 bases aligning to TRBD2. The CDR3 extends over 16 amino acids. The junction had 3 bases not matched to a gene; V was cut back by 0 bases and J by 0 bases. Germline loops: CDR1 SGHRS, CDR2 YFSETQ. For the CDR3, the DNA is TGCGCCAGCAGCTTGGGGACTAGCCCTAGCACAGATACGCAGTATTTT. Encoded protein: CASSLGTSPSTDTQYF.

This clone was picked up a small number of times. The chain links TRBV6-1 to TRBJ1-1; TRBD1 aligns across 8 bases. J lost 2 bases, V lost 4 bases, and 3 bases had no gene match. This CDR3 comprises 14 residues. Germline CDR1 is MNHNS and CDR2 is SASEGT. CDR3 sequence reads: CASSVGQGNTEAFF. CDR3 DNA: TGTGCCAGCAGTGTAGGACAGGGCAACACTGAAGCTTTCTTT.

The V and J genes are TRBV6-5 and TRBJ2-7; maybe TRBD2 (6 bases). V was shortened by 8 bases and J by 5 bases, with 16 bases between the two germline ends. This CDR3 region has 13 residues. Germline V gene sequence: CDR1 MNHEY, CDR2 SVGAGI. The CDR3 coding sequence is TGTGCCAGCCAGGGAGGCTTTAACGACGAGCAGTACTTC. Protein product: CASQGGFNDEQYF.

The chain recombines TRBV2 with TRBJ2-1; 8 positions agree with TRBD2. The CDR3 contains 15 residues. J lost 4 bases, V lost 5 bases, and 7 bases had no gene match. The V gene's germline CDR1 is SNHLY and CDR2 FYNNEI. The CDR3 protein is CASSSSGGRYNEQFF. The CDR3 DNA reads TGTGCCAGCAGTTCGAGCGGGGGCCGGTACAATGAGCAGTTCTTC.